Reported below is one T cell receptor beta chain. What it recognizes is unknown. Mismatch with germline at one junction end may stem from a read error. This record comes from a study of T cells in Graves' hyperthyroidism and ophthalmopathy. Looking at the study overall: The initial diagnosis was the point when peripheral blood was collected, ahead of any treatment.

Template material for amplifying TCR beta CDR3 regions consisted of RNA transcripts. HTBI primers were used for first-round RT-PCR of the TCR CDR3. TCRdb analysed the multiplex PCR reads with MiXCR anew, one entry per CDR3 protein. The table lists about 290,000 distinct CDR3 sequences, around 20% of them singletons. It was uncontrolled infection, other autoimmune disease, pregnancy or lactation that excluded patients. Fresh peripheral blood, around 9.3 ml of it, supplied the PBMCs. General study findings and limits: Expanded thyroid clonotypes (above 0.001) were mostly also found in blood.

The sequenced sample consisted of blood. This clonotype was obtained from a man aged 45-65 years with Graves' ophthalmopathy.

CDR3 amino acids: CASSLGRASNYEQYF. In DNA, the CDR3 is TGTGCCAGCAGCTTGGGGAGGGCGTCCAACTACGAGCAGTACTTC. This chain connects TRBV5-1 to TRBJ2-7, with 7 bases lining up with TRBD2. Looked up from germline, CDR1 is SGHRS and CDR2 is YFSETQ. The CDR3 spans 15 residues.